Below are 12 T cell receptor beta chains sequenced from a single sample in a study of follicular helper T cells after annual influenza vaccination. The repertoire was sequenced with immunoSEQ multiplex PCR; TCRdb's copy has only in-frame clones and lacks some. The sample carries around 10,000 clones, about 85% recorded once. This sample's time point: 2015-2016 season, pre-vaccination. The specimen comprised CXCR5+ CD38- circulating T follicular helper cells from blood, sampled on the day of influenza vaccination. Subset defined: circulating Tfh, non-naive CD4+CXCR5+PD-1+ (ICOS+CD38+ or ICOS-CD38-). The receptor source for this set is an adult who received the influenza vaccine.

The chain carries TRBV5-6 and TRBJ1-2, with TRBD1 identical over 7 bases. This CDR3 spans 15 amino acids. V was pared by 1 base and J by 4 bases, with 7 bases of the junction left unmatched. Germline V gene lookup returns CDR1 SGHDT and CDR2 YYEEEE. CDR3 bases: TGTGCCAGCAGCTTGAAGCCGGGACAGAGCTATGGCTACACCTTC. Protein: CASSLKPGQSYGYTF.

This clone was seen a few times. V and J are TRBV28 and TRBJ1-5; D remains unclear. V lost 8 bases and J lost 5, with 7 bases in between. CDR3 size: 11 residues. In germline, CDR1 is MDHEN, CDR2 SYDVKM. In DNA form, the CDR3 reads TGTGCCAGCGGCCAATATCAGCCCCAGCATTTT. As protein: CASGQYQPQHF. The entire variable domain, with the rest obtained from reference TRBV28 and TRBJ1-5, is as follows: DVKVTQSSRYLVKRTGEKVFLECVQDMDHENMFWYRQDPGLGLRLIYFSYDVKMKEKGDIPEGYSVSREKKERFSLILESASTNQTSMYLCASGQYQPQHFGDGTRLSIL.

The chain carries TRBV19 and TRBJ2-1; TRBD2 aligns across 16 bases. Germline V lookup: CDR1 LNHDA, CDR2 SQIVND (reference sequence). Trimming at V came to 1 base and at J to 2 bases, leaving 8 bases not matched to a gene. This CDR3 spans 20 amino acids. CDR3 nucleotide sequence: TGTGCCAGTAGTATAGGCAACCCGGGACTAGCGGGAGGGCCCTACAATGAGCAGTTCTTC. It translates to CASSIGNPGLAGGPYNEQFF.

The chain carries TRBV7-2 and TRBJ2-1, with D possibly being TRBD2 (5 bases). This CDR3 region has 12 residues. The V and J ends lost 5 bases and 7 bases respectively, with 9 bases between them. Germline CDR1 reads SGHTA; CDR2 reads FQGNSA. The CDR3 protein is CASSREWNEQFF. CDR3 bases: TGTGCCAGCAGCAGGGAGTGGAATGAGCAGTTCTTC.

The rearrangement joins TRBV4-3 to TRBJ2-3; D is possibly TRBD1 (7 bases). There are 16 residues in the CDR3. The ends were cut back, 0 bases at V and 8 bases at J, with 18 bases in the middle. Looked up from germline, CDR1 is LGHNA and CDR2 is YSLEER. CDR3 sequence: CASSQDVGQGGFTQYF. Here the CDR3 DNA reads TGCGCCAGCAGCCAAGATGTCGGGCAGGGGGGATTTACGCAGTATTTT.

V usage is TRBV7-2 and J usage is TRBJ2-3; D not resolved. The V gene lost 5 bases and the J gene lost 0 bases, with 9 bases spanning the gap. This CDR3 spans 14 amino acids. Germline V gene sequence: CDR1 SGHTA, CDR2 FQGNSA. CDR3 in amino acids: CASSPTSSTDTQYF. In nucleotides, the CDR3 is TGTGCCAGCAGCCCGACAAGTAGCACAGATACGCAGTATTTT.

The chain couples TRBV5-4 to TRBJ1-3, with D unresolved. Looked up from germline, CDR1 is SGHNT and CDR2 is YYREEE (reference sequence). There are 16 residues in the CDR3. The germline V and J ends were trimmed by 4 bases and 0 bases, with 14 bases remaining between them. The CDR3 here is CASSRAGWNSGNTIYF. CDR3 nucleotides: TGTGCCAGCAGCCGGGCGGGGTGGAACTCTGGAAACACCATATATTTT.

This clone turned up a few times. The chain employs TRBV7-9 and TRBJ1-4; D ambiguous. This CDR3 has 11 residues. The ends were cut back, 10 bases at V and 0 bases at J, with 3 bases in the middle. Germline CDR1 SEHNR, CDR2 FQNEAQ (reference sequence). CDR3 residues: CAIATNEKLFF. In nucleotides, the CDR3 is TGTGCCATCGCAACTAATGAAAAACTGTTTTTT.

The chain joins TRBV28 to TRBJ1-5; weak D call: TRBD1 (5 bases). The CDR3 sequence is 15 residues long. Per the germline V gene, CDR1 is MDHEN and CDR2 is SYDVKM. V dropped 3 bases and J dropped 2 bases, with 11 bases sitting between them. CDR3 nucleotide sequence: TGTGCCAGCAGTTTTTCGTGGGGCGGCAATCAGCCCCAGCATTTT. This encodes CASSFSWGGNQPQHF.

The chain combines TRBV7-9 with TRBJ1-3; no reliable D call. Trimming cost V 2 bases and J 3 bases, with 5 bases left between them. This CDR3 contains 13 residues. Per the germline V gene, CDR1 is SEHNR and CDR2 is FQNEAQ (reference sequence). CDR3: CASSLRRGNTIYF. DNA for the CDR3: TGTGCCAGCAGCTTAAGACGTGGAAACACCATATATTTT. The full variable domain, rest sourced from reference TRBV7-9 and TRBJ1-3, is DTGVSQNPRHKITKRGQNVTFRCDPISEHNRLYWYRQTLGQGPEFLTYFQNEAQLEKSRLLSDRFSAERPKGSFSTLEIQRTEQGDSAMYLCASSLRRGNTIYFGEGSWLTVV.

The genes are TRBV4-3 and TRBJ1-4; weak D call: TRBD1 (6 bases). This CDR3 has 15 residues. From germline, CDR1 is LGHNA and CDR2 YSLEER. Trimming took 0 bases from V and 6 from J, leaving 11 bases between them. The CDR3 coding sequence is TGCGCCAGCAGCCAAGAACAGGGTCTTTATGAAAAACTGTTTTTT. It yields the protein CASSQEQGLYEKLFF.

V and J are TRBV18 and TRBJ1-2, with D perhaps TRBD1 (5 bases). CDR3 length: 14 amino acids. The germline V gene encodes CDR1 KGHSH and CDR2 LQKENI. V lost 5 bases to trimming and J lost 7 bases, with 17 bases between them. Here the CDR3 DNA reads TGTGCCAGCTCATCCCCCCGCAGGGAAGGTGGCTACACCTTC. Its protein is CASSSPRREGGYTF.